This T cell receptor beta chain came from a study of blood T cells in healthy people across ages. Findings and caveats of the study: Across samples, TCR beta diversity tracked strongly with naive T cell percentage.

PCR was performed a second time for about 7 to 11 cycles using a sample-barcoded 5' primer and a J-beta primer mix. Every cDNA molecule bore a tag from a template-switch adaptor containing 12 random nucleotides. CDR3-containing paired-end reads numbering at least 2.5 million came from each sample. TCRdb re-called the 5' RACE reads with MiXCR, one entry per CDR3 protein. This table holds roughly 1.9 million distinct CDR3 sequences, about 39% found once. Peripheral blood samples of 9 to 10 milliliters were drawn from each donor. Germline V lookup: CDR1 LGHNA, CDR2 YSLEER. The CDR3 covers 18 residues. V was clipped by 0 bases and J by 0 bases; unmatched bases: 5. A note on this clonotype: What it recognizes is unknown.

The sample taken for sequencing was blood. The chain carries TRBV4-3 and TRBJ2-2; 9 bases align to TRBD2. The origin of this receptor is a human donor in good health. CDR3 bases: TGCGCCAGCAGCCAAGATCCTAGCGGGGAGGCGAACACCGGGGAGCTGTTTTTT. Its protein is CASSQDPSGEANTGELFF.